The 10 T cell receptor beta chains in this list originate from one sample, sequenced in a study of blood T cell repertoires in COVID-19. Data came from immunoSEQ multiplex PCR; TCRdb stores just in-frame clones and leaves some out. The data contain about 57,000 clones, 79% of them singletons. The sample comprised peripheral blood. The receptors shown here come from a human donor in a cohort sampled during active COVID-19.

This clone was seen just once. The V call is TRBV9, the J call TRBJ1-5; D not resolved. Looked up from germline, CDR1 is SGDLS and CDR2 is YYNGEE. Trimming stripped 3 bases from V and 4 bases from J, with 14 bases between. The CDR3 is 15 residues long. For the CDR3, the DNA is TGTGCCAGCAGCGCCAGAGGTGGAAGAAATCAGCCCCAGCATTTT. Translation: CASSARGGRNQPQHF.

The chain is built from TRBV24-1 and TRBJ1-2; 11 bases match TRBD1. J lost 2 bases, V lost 11 bases, and 3 bases had no gene match. Germline V gene data show CDR1 as KGHDR and CDR2 as SFDVKD. The CDR3 is 13 residues long. CDR3 DNA: TGTGCCAGCAGGGACAGGGGGAACTATGGCTACACCTTC. This codes for CASRDRGNYGYTF.

This clone was seen a single time. Compared with germline, one end of the junction differs, possibly owing to a read error. V is TRBV12-3 or TRBV12-4 and J is TRBJ2-1; 10 bases line up with TRBD2. This CDR3 spans 12 amino acids. The CDR3, as DNA: TGTGCCAGCAGACCTCCGGGACTAGCGTCGGTCTTC. Protein sequence: CASRPPGLASVF.

The chain links TRBV5-6 to TRBJ1-1; 8 bases line up with TRBD1. Looked up from germline, CDR1 is SGHDT and CDR2 is YYEEEE. Trimming removed 4 bases from V and 3 bases from J; junction bases left unmatched: 8. CDR3 size: 15 residues. The CDR3 DNA reads TGTGCCAGCAGCAATCAGGGGGCGGCTTACACTGAAGCTTTCTTT. Its protein product is CASSNQGAAYTEAFF.

This chain joins TRBV5-4 and TRBJ2-7; 7 positions match TRBD1. Germline CDR1 is SGHNT and CDR2 is YYREEE (reference sequence). The CDR3 is made up of 14 amino acids. Unmatched junction bases numbered 12, after V lost 5 bases and J lost 7 bases. CDR3: CASRPGQAAWEQYF. CDR3 coding DNA: TGTGCCAGCAGACCCGGACAGGCAGCCTGGGAGCAGTACTTC.

This clone was recorded only once. This rearrangement joins TRBV5-1 to TRBJ2-5; tentative D call: TRBD1 (5 bases). This CDR3 contains 13 residues. The V gene's germline CDR1 is SGHRS and CDR2 YFSETQ. V gave up 2 bases and J gave up 2 bases, with 7 bases separating them. The CDR3 loop reads CASSLQDQETQYF. CDR3 DNA: TGCGCCAGCAGCTTACAGGATCAAGAGACCCAGTACTTC.

The chain combines TRBV12-5 with TRBJ1-6, with a possible D match to TRBD1 (5 bases). The germline V gene has CDR1 LGHNT and CDR2 FRNRAP. Trimming shortened V by 5 bases and J by 11 bases, and 16 bases separated the two germline ends. CDR3 length: 14 residues. The chain's CDR3 is CASGPGQGVAPLHF. The CDR3 coding sequence is TGTGCTAGTGGTCCTGGTCAAGGGGTGGCACCCCTCCACTTT. The variable domain in full, completed from reference TRBV12-5 and TRBJ1-6, reads DARVTQTPRHKVTEMGQEVTMRCQPILGHNTVFWYRQTMMQGLELLAYFRNRAPLDDSGMPKDRFSAEMPDATLATLKIQPSEPRDSAVYFCASGPGQGVAPLHFGNGTRLTVT.

The chain uses TRBV7-2 and TRBJ2-4, with TRBD2 matching over 10 bases. J lost 3 bases, V lost 5 bases, and 7 bases had no gene match. Germline V gene lookup returns CDR1 SGHTA and CDR2 FQGNSA. This CDR3 is built from 16 residues. DNA of the CDR3: TGTGCCAGCAGCCCCTCTAGCGGGAGTGGCAAAAACATTCAGTACTTC. Its protein product is CASSPSSGSGKNIQYF.

This rearrangement joins TRBV11-2 to TRBJ2-3, with 7 nucleotides matching TRBD1. CDR1 and CDR2 from the germline V gene are SGHAT and FQNNGV. This CDR3 is 15 amino acids long. Trimming cost V 3 bases and J 2 bases; bases outside gene matches: 5. As DNA, the CDR3 is TGTGCCAGCAGCTTCCCGACAGGGCTCACAGATACGCAGTATTTT. This sequence encodes CASSFPTGLTDTQYF.

V gene TRBV4-1 combines with J gene TRBJ2-1, with 9 bases matching TRBD2. This CDR3 spans 14 amino acids. Germline CDR1 is MGHRA and CDR2 is YSYEKL. Trimming took 1 base from V and 10 from J; bases not matched to a gene: 5. This chain's CDR3 is CASSQARLAEEQFF. In nucleotides, the CDR3 is TGCGCCAGCAGCCAAGCGAGACTAGCGGAGGAGCAGTTCTTC.